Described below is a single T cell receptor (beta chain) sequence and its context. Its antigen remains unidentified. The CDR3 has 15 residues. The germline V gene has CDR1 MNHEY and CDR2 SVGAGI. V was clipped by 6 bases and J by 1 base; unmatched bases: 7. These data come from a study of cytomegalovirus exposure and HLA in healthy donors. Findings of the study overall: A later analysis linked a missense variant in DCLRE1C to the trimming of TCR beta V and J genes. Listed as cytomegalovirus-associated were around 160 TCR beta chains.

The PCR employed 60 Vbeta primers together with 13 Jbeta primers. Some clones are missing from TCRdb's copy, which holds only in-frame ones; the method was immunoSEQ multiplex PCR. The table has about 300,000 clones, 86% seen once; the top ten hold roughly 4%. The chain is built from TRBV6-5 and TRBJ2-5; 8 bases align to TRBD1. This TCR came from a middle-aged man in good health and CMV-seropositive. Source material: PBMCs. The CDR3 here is CASSRLGTGQETQYF. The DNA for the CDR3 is TGTGCCAGCAGCCGCCTCGGGACAGGCCAAGAGACCCAGTACTTC.